Here is one T cell receptor (beta chain) with its context. The data stem from a study of blood T cell repertoires in COVID-19. Across the whole study: Donors in the United States, Italy and Spain gave samples during acute or convalescent COVID-19. In each case, the material was cDNA or gDNA derived from T cells, B-cell-depleted T cells, or PBMCs.

Original data processing: Amplification of reference gene primers provided the estimated nucleated cell counts. TCRdb's table, derived via immunoSEQ multiplex PCR, lists solely in-frame clones and lacks some. That table supplies the V and J calls and clone size; D and trimming were determined from the DNA. Among about 250,000 clones listed, nearly 90% were seen once. In germline, CDR1 is GTSNPN, CDR2 SVGIG (reference sequence). J was trimmed by 5 bases and V by 0 bases; bases with no gene match: 4. The CDR3 runs to 14 residues. Sequencing input: peripheral blood. The J gene is TRBJ2-3, the V gene TRBV30, with 8 bases that match TRBD2. The TCR sequence derives from a man younger than 30 with active or convalescent COVID-19. The CDR3 here is CAWSVGLAGDTQYF. CDR3 in DNA: TGTGCCTGGAGTGTAGGACTAGCAGGAGATACGCAGTATTTT.